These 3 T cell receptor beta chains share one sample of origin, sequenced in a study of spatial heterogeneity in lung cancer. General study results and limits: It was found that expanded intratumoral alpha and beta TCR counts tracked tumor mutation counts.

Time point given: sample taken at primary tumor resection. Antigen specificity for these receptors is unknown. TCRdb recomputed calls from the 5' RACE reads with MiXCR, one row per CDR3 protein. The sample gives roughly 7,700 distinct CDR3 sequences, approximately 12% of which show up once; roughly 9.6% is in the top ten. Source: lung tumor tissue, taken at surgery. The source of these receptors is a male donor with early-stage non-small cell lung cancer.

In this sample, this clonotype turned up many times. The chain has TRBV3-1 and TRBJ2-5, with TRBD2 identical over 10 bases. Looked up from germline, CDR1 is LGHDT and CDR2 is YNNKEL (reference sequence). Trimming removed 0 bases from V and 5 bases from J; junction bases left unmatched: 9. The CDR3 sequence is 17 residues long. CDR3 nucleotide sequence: TGTGCCAGCAGCCAAGAGGCGTTAATAGCGGGAGGTGAGACCCAGTACTTC. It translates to CASSQEALIAGGETQYF.

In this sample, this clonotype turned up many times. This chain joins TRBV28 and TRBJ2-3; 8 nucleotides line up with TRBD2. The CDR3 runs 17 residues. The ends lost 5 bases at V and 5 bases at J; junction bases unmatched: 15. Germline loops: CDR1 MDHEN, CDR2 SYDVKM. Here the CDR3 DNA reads TGTGCCAGCAGTCCATCTCGGAGTAGCGGGACACTAGATACGCAGTATTTT. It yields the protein CASSPSRSSGTLDTQYF.

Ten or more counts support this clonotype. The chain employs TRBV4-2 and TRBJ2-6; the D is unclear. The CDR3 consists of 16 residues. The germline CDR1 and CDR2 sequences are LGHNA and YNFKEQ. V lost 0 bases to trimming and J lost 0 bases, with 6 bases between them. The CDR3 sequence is CASSQERTSGANVLTF. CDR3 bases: TGTGCCAGCAGCCAAGAACGGACCTCTGGGGCCAACGTCCTGACTTTC.